The source of this T cell receptor (beta chain) is a study of blood T cells in healthy people across ages. There were at least 5.5 micrograms of total RNA extracted from every sample. The second PCR ran roughly 6 to 11 cycles with a sample-barcoded 5' primer and J-beta primers. Each CDR3 protein gets one entry after TCRdb re-called the 5' RACE reads with MiXCR. In the table there are about 1.8 million distinct CDR3 sequences, 40% to 55% of which are singletons. This clonotype has just a few counts. As yet, its antigen is unknown. Germline V lookup: CDR1 MNHEY, CDR2 SVGEGT. This CDR3 comprises 14 residues. The V gene lost 6 bases and the J gene lost 5 bases, with 16 bases spanning the gap. Points from the study as a whole: Per-million-T-cell TCR beta diversity fell roughly linearly with age. The diversity estimates, figures obtained from one million T cells, were considered underestimates.

The sample consisted of blood. This clonotype was sampled from a woman aged 40 to 49 in good health. V gene TRBV6-2 or TRBV6-3 combines with J gene TRBJ2-5; D gene ambiguous. CDR3 DNA: TGTGCCAGCAGCCCAAGACCAACCGCGGAGACCCAGTACTTC. Its protein product is CASSPRPTAETQYF.